The 20 T cell receptor beta chains below all came from one sample that was sequenced in a study of blood T cell repertoires in COVID-19. Generated by immunoSEQ multiplex PCR, the TCRdb table keeps only in-frame clones and is missing some. The repertoire includes over 60,000 clones, around 76% of them detected once, and around 19% sits in the top ten. Sequenced material: peripheral blood. All receptors come from a human donor in a cohort sampled during active COVID-19.

This clone was observed a few times. This chain links TRBV3-1 (or the pseudogene TRBV3-2) with TRBJ1-5, with D possibly being TRBD1 (6 bases). This CDR3 spans 13 amino acids. The ends were cut back, 0 bases at V and 9 bases at J, with 9 bases in the middle. Germline V gene lookup returns CDR1 LGHDT and CDR2 YNNKEL (reference sequence). CDR3 region: CASSQDRGTPQHF. DNA for the CDR3: TGTGCCAGCAGCCAAGACAGGGGCACGCCCCAGCATTTT.

This clone was seen a few times. This chain uses TRBV5-1 with TRBJ1-2; D gene ambiguous. Trimming removed 0 bases at V and 3 bases at J, with 6 bases between. The CDR3 has 13 amino acids. CDR1 and CDR2 (germline): SGHRS, YFSETQ. As DNA, the CDR3 is TGCGCCAGCAGCTTGGCGGAGGACTATGGCTACACCTTC. Protein product: CASSLAEDYGYTF.

The genes are TRBV4-3 and TRBJ2-7, with D maybe TRBD2 (6 bases). The germline V gene has CDR1 LGHNA and CDR2 YSLEER. This CDR3 has 17 residues. V lost 0 bases and J 0 bases, leaving 15 bases between the germline ends. The chain's CDR3 is CASSQEILAGTSYEQYF. Here the CDR3 DNA reads TGCGCCAGCAGCCAAGAAATTCTCGCGGGGACCTCCTACGAGCAGTACTTC.

The rearrangement links TRBV5-4 to TRBJ2-7; D may be TRBD1 (5 bases). The germline gives CDR1 SGHNT, CDR2 YYREEE (reference sequence). The CDR3 runs to 14 residues. Trimming left V 0 bases short and J 6 bases short, with 13 bases between. CDR3 sequence reads: CASSLEGHGVEQYF. In DNA form, the CDR3 reads TGTGCCAGCAGCTTGGAGGGGCACGGTGTCGAGCAGTACTTC.

V gene TRBV18 combines with J gene TRBJ1-2, with TRBD1 as a possible D gene (5 bases). The CDR3 is made up of 14 amino acids. The ends were cut back, 0 bases at V and 6 bases at J, with 11 bases in the middle. Germline V gives CDR1 KGHSH, CDR2 LQKENI. CDR3 DNA sequence: TGTGCCAGCTCACCACCGGGACTGCAGGATGGCTACACCTTC. Protein sequence: CASSPPGLQDGYTF.

V is TRBV18 and J is TRBJ2-7, with D possibly matching TRBD1 (5 bases). The CDR3 spans 14 residues. Trimming took off 3 bases at V and 5 bases at J, with 14 bases between the two ends. Germline V gene sequence: CDR1 KGHSH, CDR2 LQKENI. The CDR3 region has the DNA TGTGCCAGCTCACCTGTGGGGCTAGGCGACGAGCAGTACTTC. Encoded protein: CASSPVGLGDEQYF.

This clone was found a few times. The chain carries TRBV7-3 and TRBJ2-3, with 7 bases that match TRBD2. V dropped 4 bases and J dropped 6; count of bases not matched to a gene: 4. Germline V gene sequence: CDR1 SGHTA, CDR2 FQGTGA. The CDR3 contains 13 residues. Here the CDR3 reads CASSSGAGDTQYF. The CDR3 DNA reads as TGTGCCAGCAGCTCGGGAGCGGGGGATACGCAGTATTTT.

In this sample, this clone turned up a few times. The chain couples TRBV21-1 to TRBJ1-1. TRBV21-1 is a pseudogene segment. The CDR3 extends over 14 amino acids. The CDR3 sequence: CASSKEEGSAEAFF. Here the CDR3 DNA reads TGTGCCAGCAGCAAAGAGGAGGGGTCCGCTGAAGCTTTCTTT.

The V and J genes are TRBV6-5 and TRBJ2-5; D is possibly TRBD2 (5 bases). V dropped 7 bases and J dropped 2 bases, with 17 bases sitting between them. CDR1 MNHEY and CDR2 SVGAGI come from the germline V gene. The CDR3 contains 15 residues. The CDR3 loop is CASTRTISGQETQYF. In nucleotides, the CDR3 is TGTGCCAGCACCCGGACGATCTCGGGGCAAGAGACCCAGTACTTC.

The chain recombines TRBV5-1 with TRBJ1-5; TRBD1 might be the D (5 bases). V dropped 0 bases and J dropped 5 bases, with 9 bases sitting between them. The germline V gene has CDR1 SGHRS and CDR2 YFSETQ. This CDR3 has 14 amino acids. The CDR3 sequence is CASSLGQPDQPQHF. In nucleotides, the CDR3 is TGCGCCAGCAGCTTGGGACAGCCTGATCAGCCCCAGCATTTT. Looking up the rest from reference TRBV5-1 and TRBJ1-5 gives the full variable domain: KAGVTQTPRYLIKTRGQQVTLSCSPISGHRSVSWYQQTPGQGLQFLFEYFSETQRNKGNFPGRFSGRQFSNSRSEMNVSTLELGDSALYLCASSLGQPDQPQHFGDGTRLSIL.

The V call is TRBV7-6, the J call TRBJ1-3; D is ambiguous. CDR1 is SGHVS, CDR2 FNYEAQ, per germline. Trimming left V 1 base short and J 8 bases short, with 21 bases between. The CDR3 sequence is 17 residues long. The DNA for the CDR3 is TGTGCCAGCAGCTTAGAAACCGGCGGACTGAATGTACACACCATATATTTT. This encodes CASSLETGGLNVHTIYF.

This clone was counted once. The germline gene is not matched at one end of the junction; a read error may be the cause. The V and J genes are TRBV7-9 and TRBJ2-7, with D perhaps TRBD1 (5 bases). The germline V gene has CDR1 SEHNR and CDR2 FQNEAQ (reference sequence). The CDR3 is 12 residues long. The CDR3 bases are TGTGCCAGCAGCTTAGGGGTGTGGGGCTTAAACTTC. Translation gives CASSLGVWGLNF.

V usage is TRBV6-5 and J usage is TRBJ1-1; 8 nucleotides align to TRBD1. The CDR3 consists of 13 residues. The germline CDR1 and CDR2 sequences are MNHEY and SVGAGI. The V segment lost 8 bases and the J segment 11 bases; nucleotides outside the gene matches: 13. The CDR3 reads CASRQGPHQFAFF. The CDR3 DNA reads as TGTGCCAGCCGACAGGGGCCGCACCAGTTCGCTTTCTTT.

The chain links TRBV30 to TRBJ2-1; 13 positions match TRBD2. The V gene's germline CDR1 is GTSNPN and CDR2 SVGIG (reference sequence). Trimming removed 2 bases from V and 3 bases from J; junction bases left unmatched: 4. The CDR3 extends over 16 amino acids. This CDR3 is CAWSTGLAGDYNEQFF. In nucleotides, the CDR3 is TGTGCCTGGAGTACCGGACTAGCGGGGGACTACAATGAGCAGTTCTTC.

This clone has just a few counts. The chain has TRBV6-5 and TRBJ1-2; possibly TRBD1 for D (6 bases). The germline gives CDR1 MNHEY, CDR2 SVGAGI. There are 13 residues in the CDR3. V was trimmed by 6 bases and J by 5 bases, leaving 13 bases between them. Here the CDR3 reads CASSRNRDYGYTF. As DNA, the CDR3 is TGTGCCAGCAGCAGAAACAGGGATTATGGCTACACCTTC.

The chain carries TRBV15 and TRBJ1-2, with 9 bases matching TRBD1. This CDR3 contains 15 residues. In germline, CDR1 is LNHNV, CDR2 YYDKDF (reference sequence). The V and J ends lost 2 bases and 2 bases, in that order; junction bases with no gene match: 3. The chain's CDR3 is CATSRQGQGNYGYTF. Written as DNA, the CDR3 is TGTGCCACCAGCAGACAGGGACAGGGCAACTATGGCTACACCTTC.

This chain uses TRBV5-1 with TRBJ1-6; D may be TRBD1 (5 bases). V was pared by 4 bases and J by 4 bases, with 18 bases between. This CDR3 contains 17 residues. Germline CDR1 reads SGHRS; CDR2 reads YFSETQ. CDR3 in DNA: TGCGCCAGCAGCCCCCAGGGAGGATGGGGGTATAATTCACCCCTCCACTTT. Its protein product is CASSPQGGWGYNSPLHF.

The chain combines TRBV7-2 with TRBJ1-4; D is undetermined. The CDR3 consists of 15 residues. Between the trimmed V and J ends, which lost 5 bases and 0 bases, there was a span of 10 bases. Germline CDR1 and CDR2: SGHTA and FQGNSA. CDR3 DNA: TGTGCCAGCAGCACTATTACGGCAACTAATGAAAAACTGTTTTTT. This gives the protein CASSTITATNEKLFF.

The rearrangement links TRBV5-1 to TRBJ2-5; D might be TRBD1 (5 bases). Trimming took 0 bases from V and 5 from J, leaving 17 bases between them. Germline lookup yields CDR1 SGHRS and CDR2 YFSETQ. The CDR3 has 16 residues. Here the CDR3 DNA reads TGCGCCAGCAGCTTGGGGGGTACAGGCTGGATGGAGACCCAGTACTTC. Translating it yields CASSLGGTGWMETQYF.

The chain combines TRBV10-2 with TRBJ2-7, with a tentative D call TRBD2 (6 bases). The CDR3 spans 14 residues. Germline CDR1 WSHSY, CDR2 SAAADI. V was trimmed by 2 bases and J by 4 bases, leaving 12 bases between them. For the CDR3, the DNA is TGCGCCAGCAGTGAGAGAGGTCGGGGGTACGAGCAGTACTTC. Protein: CASSERGRGYEQYF.